This T cell receptor beta chain was obtained from a study of shared clonotypes between healthy human individuals. The study, taken as a whole, reports: Larger richness was generally estimated for naive than memory subsets.

The CD4+ fraction was divided into a CD45RA+ naive subset and a CD45RA-negative memory subset. Only in-frame clones appear in the TCRdb table, and some are missing; sequencing was by immunoSEQ multiplex PCR. The profile shows 2 million to 2.5 million clones, 93% of them singletons. The V gene's germline CDR1 is SGHRS and CDR2 YFSETQ. The CDR3 spans 16 residues. V gave up 0 bases and J gave up 0 bases, with 10 bases separating them. A remark on this clone: Its target is unknown.

Sequenced: naive CD4+ T cells from PBMCs. Noted subset: CD45RA+ positively selected. The chain carries TRBV5-1 and TRBJ1-3; D gene uncertain. The clonotype was recovered from a man between 18 and 29 years old in good health. Some clones in this sample may be carry-over from other donors' samples. CDR3 in amino acids: CASSLGQESSGNTIYF. CDR3 coding DNA: TGCGCCAGCAGCTTGGGTCAGGAGTCCTCTGGAAACACCATATATTTT. The full variable domain, in which reference TRBV5-1 and TRBJ1-3 provide the parts outside the CDR3, is KAGVTQTPRYLIKTRGQQVTLSCSPISGHRSVSWYQQTPGQGLQFLFEYFSETQRNKGNFPGRFSGRQFSNSRSEMNVSTLELGDSALYLCASSLGQESSGNTIYFGEGSWLTVV.